The 18 T cell receptor beta chains below come from one sample, sequenced in a study of blood T cells in healthy people across ages. A second about 6 to 12 cycle PCR used barcoded and J-beta primers. TCRdb used MiXCR to reprocess the 5' RACE reads, holding one entry per CDR3 protein. The data show roughly 500,000 distinct CDR3 sequences, with approximately 25% seen just once and roughly 18% held by the top ten. Sample: blood. The receptors originated from a woman in her seventies in good health.

The chain's CDR3 is CASSSSGVADTQYF. DNA of the CDR3: TGTGCCAGCAGCTCTAGCGGGGTGGCAGATACGCAGTATTTT. The J gene is TRBJ2-3, the V gene TRBV7-3; 9 bases map to TRBD2. Looked up from germline, CDR1 is SGHTA and CDR2 is FQGTGA. The V gene end was trimmed by 4 bases and the J gene end by 4 bases; junction bases not matched to a gene: 3. The CDR3 consists of 14 residues.

This CDR3 reads CASRRAGGATDTQYF. The CDR3 bases are TGTGCCAGCAGAAGGGCGGGGGGTGCCACAGATACGCAGTATTTT. This chain links TRBV9 with TRBJ2-3, with 8 bases that match TRBD2. Germline CDR1 SGDLS, CDR2 YYNGEE. The CDR3 runs 15 residues. V was pared by 5 bases and J by 2 bases, with 7 bases of the junction left unmatched.

The rearrangement uses TRBV2 and TRBJ1-2; D call uncertain. Germline-derived CDR1 and CDR2 are SNHLY and FYNNEI. V lost 4 bases and J 4 bases, leaving 10 bases between the germline ends. The CDR3 sequence is 13 residues long. CDR3 region: CASSGDPGYGYTF. CDR3 nucleotides: TGTGCCAGCAGTGGGGATCCTGGCTATGGCTACACCTTC. Variable domain in full (rest from reference TRBV2 and TRBJ1-2): EPEVTQTPSHQVTQMGQEVILRCVPISNHLYFYWYRQILGQKVEFLVSFYNNEISEKSEIFDDQFSVERPDGSNFTLKIRSTKLEDSAMYFCASSGDPGYGYTFGSGTRLTVV.

This clonotype was seen only a few times. The chain recombines TRBV20-1 with TRBJ1-3; D gene uncertain. From germline, CDR1 is DFQATT and CDR2 SNEGSKA (reference sequence). V lost 1 base and J 0 bases, leaving 7 bases between the germline ends. This CDR3 comprises 14 residues. CDR3 loop: CSARVGSSGNTIYF. DNA for the CDR3: TGCAGTGCTAGAGTTGGAAGCTCTGGAAACACCATATATTTT.

This clonotype was detected a few times. V usage is TRBV10-3 and J usage is TRBJ1-4; 7 bases agree with TRBD1. Germline V CDR1 and CDR2: ENHRY, SYGVKD. The ends lost 5 bases at V and 0 bases at J; junction bases unmatched: 9. The CDR3 consists of 17 residues. CDR3 sequence reads: CAISSTGPSATNEKLFF. In DNA form, the CDR3 reads TGTGCCATCAGTTCGACAGGGCCTTCCGCAACTAATGAAAAACTGTTTTTT.

The genes are TRBV10-1 and TRBJ1-1, with 9 bases that match TRBD1. Germline lookup yields CDR1 WNHNN and CDR2 SYGVQD (reference sequence). The V gene end was trimmed by 6 bases and the J gene end by 4 bases; junction bases not matched to a gene: 3. The CDR3 is 13 amino acids. CDR3 bases: TGCGCCAGCAGGGGGACAGGGAGCACTGAAGCTTTCTTT. Translating gives CASRGTGSTEAFF.

This clonotype was observed a handful of times. The chain links TRBV5-1 to TRBJ2-4; 9 bases match TRBD1. The CDR3 is 14 residues long. The germline CDR1 and CDR2 sequences are SGHRS and YFSETQ. The V gene end was trimmed by 4 bases and the J gene end by 5 bases; junction bases not matched to a gene: 4. CDR3 region: CASSQQGAQNIQYF. CDR3 sequence (DNA): TGCGCCAGCAGCCAACAGGGGGCCCAAAACATTCAGTACTTC.

The chain links TRBV20-1 to TRBJ2-5; 10 bases align to TRBD2. V lost 6 bases and J lost 4; bases outside the gene matches: 14. The CDR3 has 16 residues. CDR1 is DFQATT and CDR2 is SNEGSKA in the germline V gene (reference sequence). CDR3 coding DNA: TGCAGTGCCCCAGTAGCGGGGGGACTAGGGGGAGAGACCCAGTACTTC. Encoded protein: CSAPVAGGLGGETQYF.

This clonotype was seen only a few times. The chain carries TRBV5-1 and TRBJ2-1; TRBD1 agrees at 8 bases. J gave up 4 bases and V 1 base, and 7 bases lay outside the gene matches. In germline, CDR1 is SGHRS, CDR2 YFSETQ. There are 16 residues in the CDR3. The CDR3 sequence: CASSLIPGGEYNEQFF. The CDR3, as DNA: TGCGCCAGCAGCTTGATCCCAGGGGGCGAATACAATGAGCAGTTCTTC.

This clonotype was recorded a few times. The V and J genes are TRBV6-2 or TRBV6-3 and TRBJ2-5; TRBD2 is a possible D gene (6 bases). The DNA matches TRBJ2-1 better at its end, which makes the J call doubtful. The V gene's germline CDR1 is MNHEY and CDR2 SVGEGT. The CDR3 sequence is 20 residues long. The CDR3 reads CASRRKRGSGVLYRGNEQFF. The CDR3 region has the DNA TGTGCCAGCAGAAGAAAACGGGGTAGCGGAGTACTTTACCGAGGCAATGAGCAGTTCTTC.

This clonotype occurred a few times. This chain connects TRBV7-2 to TRBJ1-6; no firm D call. The CDR3 totals 14 residues. The V and J ends lost 4 bases and 7 bases respectively, with 11 bases between them. Germline lookup yields CDR1 SGHTA and CDR2 FQGNSA. The chain's CDR3 is CASSYLTRNSPLHF. In nucleotides, the CDR3 is TGTGCCAGCAGCTACCTCACGCGGAATTCACCCCTCCACTTT.

This clonotype appeared many times. The chain joins TRBV3-1 to TRBJ2-1; D unresolved. V lost 1 base and J 5 bases, leaving 12 bases between the germline ends. The CDR3 sequence is 15 residues long. CDR1 is LGHDT and CDR2 is YNNKEL in the germline V gene (reference sequence). The CDR3 region has the DNA TGTGCCAGCAGCCAAGTAGGCGCGGAGAACAATGAGCAGTTCTTC. It translates to CASSQVGAENNEQFF.

This clonotype was counted a few times. The rearrangement links TRBV7-2 to TRBJ2-5; D unresolved. Between the trimmed V and J ends, which lost 1 base and 1 base, there was a span of 7 bases. This CDR3 comprises 14 residues. Per the germline V gene, CDR1 is SGHTA and CDR2 is FQGNSA. CDR3 loop: CASSLGPAQETQYF. The CDR3 DNA follows: TGTGCCAGCAGCTTAGGGCCAGCCCAAGAGACCCAGTACTTC.

Turning to this clonotype: One junction end does not reproduce the germline sequence, and a read error may be involved. The chain has TRBV6-6 and TRBJ2-7, with 10 bases matching TRBD1. This CDR3 is 13 amino acids long. Germline CDR1 and CDR2: MNHNY and SVGAGI (reference sequence). This chain's CDR3 is CASSLISRDRGNF. The CDR3 DNA follows: TGTGCCAGCAGTCTAATATCCCGGGACAGGGGAAATTTC.

A few counts support this clonotype. Mismatch with germline at one junction end may stem from a read error. The chain carries TRBV7-3 and TRBJ2-1, with D perhaps matching TRBD2 (6 bases). CDR3 length: 14 residues. The germline V gene encodes CDR1 SGHTA and CDR2 FQGTGA. The CDR3: CASSWDFCYSEQFF. CDR3 nucleotide sequence: TGTGCCAGCAGCTGGGACTTTTGTTACAGTGAGCAGTTCTTC.

The table lists this clonotype with a few counts. A single base separates this from a much larger clone, so it may be a read error. The chain carries TRBV12-3 or TRBV12-4 and TRBJ1-2; D unclear. This CDR3 has 14 amino acids. V was shortened by 10 bases and J by 1 base, with 16 bases between the two germline ends. The CDR3 DNA is TGTGCCATCAACCGAGGTGGTAGTAACTATGGCTACACCTTC. It encodes CAINRGGSNYGYTF.

This sequence joins TRBV3-1 and TRBJ2-5; D gene ambiguous. CDR1 and CDR2 from the germline V gene are LGHDT and YNNKEL (reference sequence). This CDR3 region has 12 residues. The ends were cut back, 2 bases at V and 7 bases at J, with 8 bases in the middle. CDR3 sequence reads: CASSQSAGTQYF. CDR3 nucleotides: TGTGCCAGCAGCCAAAGCGCTGGGACCCAGTACTTC.

The table lists this clonotype with a few counts. The genes are TRBV27 and TRBJ2-1; TRBD1 agrees at 7 bases. V gave up 8 bases and J gave up 10 bases; unmatched junction bases: 8. CDR3 length equals 12 residues. Germline CDR1 reads MNHEY; CDR2 reads SMNVEV (reference sequence). The CDR3 DNA reads TGTGCCAGCCTCGACAGGGAGCTCGAGCAGTTCTTC. Encoded protein: CASLDRELEQFF.